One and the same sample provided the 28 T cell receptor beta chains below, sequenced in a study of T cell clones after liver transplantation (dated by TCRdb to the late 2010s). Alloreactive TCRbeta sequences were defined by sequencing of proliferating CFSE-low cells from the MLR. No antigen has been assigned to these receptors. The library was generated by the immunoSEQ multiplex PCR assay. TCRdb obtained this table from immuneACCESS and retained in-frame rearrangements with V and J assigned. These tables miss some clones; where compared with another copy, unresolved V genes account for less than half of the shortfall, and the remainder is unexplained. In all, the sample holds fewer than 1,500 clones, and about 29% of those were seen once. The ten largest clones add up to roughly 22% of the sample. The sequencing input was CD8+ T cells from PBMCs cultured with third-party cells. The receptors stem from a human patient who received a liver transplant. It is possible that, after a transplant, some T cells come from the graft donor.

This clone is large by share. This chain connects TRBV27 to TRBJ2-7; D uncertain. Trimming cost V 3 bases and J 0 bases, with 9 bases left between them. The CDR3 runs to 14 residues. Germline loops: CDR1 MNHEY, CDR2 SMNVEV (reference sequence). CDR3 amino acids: CASSLGGFSYEQYF. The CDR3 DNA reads TGTGCCAGCAGTTTGGGTGGGTTCTCCTACGAGCAGTACTTC.

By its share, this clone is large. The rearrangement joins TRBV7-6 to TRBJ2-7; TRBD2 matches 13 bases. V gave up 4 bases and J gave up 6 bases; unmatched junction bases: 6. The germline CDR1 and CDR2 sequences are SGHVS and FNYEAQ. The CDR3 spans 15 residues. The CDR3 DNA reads TGTGCCAGCAGCTCAGGACTAGCGGGGGTGGGCGAGCAGTACTTC. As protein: CASSSGLAGVGEQYF.

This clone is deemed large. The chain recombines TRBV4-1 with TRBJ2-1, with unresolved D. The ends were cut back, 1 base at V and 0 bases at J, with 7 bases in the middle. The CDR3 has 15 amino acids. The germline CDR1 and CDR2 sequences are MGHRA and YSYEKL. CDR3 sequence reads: CASSQGLSSYNEQFF. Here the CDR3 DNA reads TGCGCCAGCAGCCAAGGATTGAGCTCCTACAATGAGCAGTTCTTC.

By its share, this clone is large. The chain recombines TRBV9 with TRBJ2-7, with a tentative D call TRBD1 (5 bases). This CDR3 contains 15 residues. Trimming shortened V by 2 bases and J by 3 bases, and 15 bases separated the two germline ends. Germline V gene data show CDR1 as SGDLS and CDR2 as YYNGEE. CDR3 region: CASSVDSLLGYEQYF. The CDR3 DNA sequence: TGTGCCAGCAGCGTCGACAGTCTCTTAGGCTACGAGCAGTACTTC.

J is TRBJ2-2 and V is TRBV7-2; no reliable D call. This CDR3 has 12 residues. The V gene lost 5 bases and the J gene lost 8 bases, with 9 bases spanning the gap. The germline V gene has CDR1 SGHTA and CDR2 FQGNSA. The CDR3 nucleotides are TGTGCCAGCAGCCCCCGGCCAGGGGAGCTGTTTTTT. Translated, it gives CASSPRPGELFF.

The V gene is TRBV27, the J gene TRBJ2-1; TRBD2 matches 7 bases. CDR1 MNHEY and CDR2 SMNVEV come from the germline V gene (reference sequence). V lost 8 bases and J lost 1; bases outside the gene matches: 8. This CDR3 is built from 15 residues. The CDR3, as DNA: TGTGCCAGCGGGAGGGGAGGTGCATCCTACAATGAGCAGTTCTTC. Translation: CASGRGGASYNEQFF.

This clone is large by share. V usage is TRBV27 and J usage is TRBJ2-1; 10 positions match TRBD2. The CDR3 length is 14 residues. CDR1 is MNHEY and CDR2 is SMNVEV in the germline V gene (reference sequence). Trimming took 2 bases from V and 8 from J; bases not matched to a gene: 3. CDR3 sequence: CASSLSGRGYEQFF. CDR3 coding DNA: TGTGCCAGCAGTTTAAGCGGGAGGGGATATGAGCAGTTCTTC.

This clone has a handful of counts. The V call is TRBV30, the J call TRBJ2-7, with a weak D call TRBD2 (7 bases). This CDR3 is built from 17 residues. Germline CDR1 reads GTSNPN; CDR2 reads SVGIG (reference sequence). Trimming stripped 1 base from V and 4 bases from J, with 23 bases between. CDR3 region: CAWSGWGAGVPYYEQYF. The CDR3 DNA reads TGTGCCTGGAGTGGGTGGGGGGCGGGAGTCCCCTATTACGAGCAGTACTTC.

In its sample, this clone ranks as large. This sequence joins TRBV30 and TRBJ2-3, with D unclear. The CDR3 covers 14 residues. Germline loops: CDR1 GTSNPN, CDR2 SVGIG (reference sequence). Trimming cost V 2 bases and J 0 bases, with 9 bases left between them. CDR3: CAWSNLRSTDTQYF. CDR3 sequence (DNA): TGTGCCTGGAGTAACTTGCGGAGCACAGATACGCAGTATTTT.

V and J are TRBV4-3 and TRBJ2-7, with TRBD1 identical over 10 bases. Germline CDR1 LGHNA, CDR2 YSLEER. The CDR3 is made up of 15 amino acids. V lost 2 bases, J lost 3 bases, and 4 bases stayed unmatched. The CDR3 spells CASSQSRTGGYEQYF. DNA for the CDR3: TGCGCCAGCAGCCAATCACGGACAGGGGGCTACGAGCAGTACTTC.

For the CDR3, the DNA is TGTGCCAGCAGTTTACTAGGTAAAGACGAGCAGTACTTC. It yields the protein CASSLLGKDEQYF. The gene calls are TRBV27 and TRBJ2-7; D is undetermined. Trimming shortened V by 2 bases and J by 5 bases, and 10 bases separated the two germline ends. CDR1 is MNHEY, CDR2 SMNVEV, per germline (reference sequence). This CDR3 region has 13 residues.

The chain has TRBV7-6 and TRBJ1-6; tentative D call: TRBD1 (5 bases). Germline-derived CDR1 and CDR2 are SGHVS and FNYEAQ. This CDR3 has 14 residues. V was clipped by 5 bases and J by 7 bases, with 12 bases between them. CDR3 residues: CASSPGRGNSPLHF. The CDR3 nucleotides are TGTGCCAGCAGCCCCGGACGGGGGAATTCACCCCTCCACTTT. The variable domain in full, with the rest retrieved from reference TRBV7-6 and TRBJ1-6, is GAGVSQSPRYKVTKRGQDVALRCDPISGHVSLYWYRQALGQGPEFLTYFNYEAQQDKSGLPNDRFSAERPEGSISTLTIQRTEQRDSAMYRCASSPGRGNSPLHFGNGTRLTVT.

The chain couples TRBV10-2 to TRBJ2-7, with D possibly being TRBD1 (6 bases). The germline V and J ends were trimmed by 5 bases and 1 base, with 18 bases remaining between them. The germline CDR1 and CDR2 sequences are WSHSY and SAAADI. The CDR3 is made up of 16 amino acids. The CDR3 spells CASSSSRWGQSYEQYF. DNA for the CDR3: TGCGCCAGCAGTTCCTCCCGGTGGGGGCAGTCCTACGAGCAGTACTTC.

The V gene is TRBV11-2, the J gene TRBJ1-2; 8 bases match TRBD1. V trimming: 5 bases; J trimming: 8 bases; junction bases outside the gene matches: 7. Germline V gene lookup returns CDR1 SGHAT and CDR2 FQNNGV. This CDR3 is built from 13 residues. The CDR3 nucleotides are TGTGCCAGCAGCGAAATGACAGGGGAAGGCTACACCTTC. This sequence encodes CASSEMTGEGYTF. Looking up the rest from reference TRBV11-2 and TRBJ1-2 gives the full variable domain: EAGVAQSPRYKIIEKRQSVAFWCNPISGHATLYWYQQILGQGPKLLIQFQNNGVVDDSQLPKDRFSAERLKGVDSTLKIQPAKLEDSAVYLCASSEMTGEGYTFGSGTRLTVV.

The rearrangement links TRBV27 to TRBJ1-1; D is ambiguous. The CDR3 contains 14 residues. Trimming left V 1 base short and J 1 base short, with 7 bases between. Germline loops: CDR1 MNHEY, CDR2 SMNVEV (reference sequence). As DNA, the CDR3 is TGTGCCAGCAGTTTATACGGATCGAACACTGAAGCTTTCTTT. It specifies CASSLYGSNTEAFF.

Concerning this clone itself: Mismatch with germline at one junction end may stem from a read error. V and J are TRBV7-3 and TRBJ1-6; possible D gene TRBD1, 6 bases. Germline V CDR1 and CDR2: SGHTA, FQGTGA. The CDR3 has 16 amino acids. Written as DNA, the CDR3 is TGCGCCAGCAGCCAAGCCATGGACAGTTATAATTCACCCCTCCACTTT. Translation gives CASSQAMDSYNSPLHF.

CDR3 residues: CASSLNTEAFF. The CDR3 DNA reads as TGTGCCAGCAGCTTGAACACTGAAGCTTTCTTT. This sequence joins TRBV11-1 and TRBJ1-1; D unresolved. V was shortened by 3 bases and J by 1 base, with 0 bases between the two germline ends. The CDR3 contains 11 residues. Germline CDR1 reads SGHAT; CDR2 reads FQDESV (reference sequence).

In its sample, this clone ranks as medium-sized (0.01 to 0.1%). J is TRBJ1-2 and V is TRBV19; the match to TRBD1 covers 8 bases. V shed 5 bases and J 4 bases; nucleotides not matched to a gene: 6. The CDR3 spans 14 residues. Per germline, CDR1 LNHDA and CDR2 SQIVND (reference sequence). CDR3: CASSPATGAYGYTF. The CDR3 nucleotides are TGTGCCAGTAGTCCCGCGACAGGGGCCTATGGCTACACCTTC.

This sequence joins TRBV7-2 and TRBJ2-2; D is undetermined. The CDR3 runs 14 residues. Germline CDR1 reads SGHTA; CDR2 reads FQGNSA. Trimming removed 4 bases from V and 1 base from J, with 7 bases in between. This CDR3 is CASSSSRNTGELFF. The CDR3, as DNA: TGTGCCAGCAGCTCAAGCCGGAACACCGGGGAGCTGTTTTTT. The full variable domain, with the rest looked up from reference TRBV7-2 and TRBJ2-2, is GAGVSQSPSNKVTEKGKDVELRCDPISGHTALYWYRQSLGQGLEFLIYFQGNSAPDKSGLPSDRFSAERTGGSVSTLTIQRTQQEDSAVYLCASSSSRNTGELFFGEGSRLTVL.

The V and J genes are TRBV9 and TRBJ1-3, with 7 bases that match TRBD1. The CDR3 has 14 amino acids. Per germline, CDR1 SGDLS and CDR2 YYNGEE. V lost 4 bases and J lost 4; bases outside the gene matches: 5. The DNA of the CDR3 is TGTGCCAGCAGCACAGGGGAATTGGGAAACACCATATATTTT. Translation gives CASSTGELGNTIYF. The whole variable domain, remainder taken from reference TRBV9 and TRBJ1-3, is DSGVTQTPKHLITATGQRVTLRCSPRSGDLSVYWYQQSLDQGLQFLIQYYNGEERAKGNILERFSAQQFPDLHSELNLSSLELGDSALYFCASSTGELGNTIYFGEGSWLTVV.

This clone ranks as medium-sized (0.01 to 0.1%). In nucleotides, the CDR3 is TGCGCCAGCAGCCCCGGACAGGGGGCTTACGAGCAGTACTTC. Amino acids: CASSPGQGAYEQYF. The gene calls are TRBV4-3 and TRBJ2-7; 11 bases fit TRBD1. The CDR3 sequence is 14 residues long. CDR1 and CDR2 (germline): LGHNA, YSLEER. With 4 bases clipped from V and 4 bases from J, the junction kept 3 bases outside the gene matches.

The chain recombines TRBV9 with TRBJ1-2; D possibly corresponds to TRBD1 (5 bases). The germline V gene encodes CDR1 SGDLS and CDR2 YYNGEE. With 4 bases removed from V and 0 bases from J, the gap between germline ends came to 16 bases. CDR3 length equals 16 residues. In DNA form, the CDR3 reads TGTGCCAGCAGCTCCGGGGGGGGGAGAGCTAACTATGGCTACACCTTC. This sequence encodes CASSSGGGRANYGYTF.

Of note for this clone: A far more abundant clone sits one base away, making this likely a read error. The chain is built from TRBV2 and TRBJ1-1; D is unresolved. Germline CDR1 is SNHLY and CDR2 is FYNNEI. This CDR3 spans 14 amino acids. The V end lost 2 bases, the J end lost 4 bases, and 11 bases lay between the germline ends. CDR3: CASSEPKMSTEAFF. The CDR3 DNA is TGTGCCAGCAGTGAACCGAAAATGAGCACTGAAGCTTTCTTT.

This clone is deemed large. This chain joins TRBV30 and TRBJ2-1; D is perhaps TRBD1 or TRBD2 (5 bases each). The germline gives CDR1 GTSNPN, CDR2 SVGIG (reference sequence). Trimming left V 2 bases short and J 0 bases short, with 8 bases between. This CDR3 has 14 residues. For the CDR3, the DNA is TGTGCCTGGAGTATGGGGGTCTCCTACAATGAGCAGTTCTTC. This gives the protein CAWSMGVSYNEQFF. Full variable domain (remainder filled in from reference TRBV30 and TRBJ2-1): SQTIHQWPATLVQPVGSPLSLECTVEGTSNPNLYWYRQAAGRGLQLLFYSVGIGQISSEVPQNLSASRPQDRQFILSSKKLLLSDSGFYLCAWSMGVSYNEQFFGPGTRLTVL.

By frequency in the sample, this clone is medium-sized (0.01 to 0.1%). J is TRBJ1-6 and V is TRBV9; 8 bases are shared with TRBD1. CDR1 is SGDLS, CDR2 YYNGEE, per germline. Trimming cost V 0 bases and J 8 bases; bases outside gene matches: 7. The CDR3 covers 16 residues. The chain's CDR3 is CASSVDSGGGYSPLHF. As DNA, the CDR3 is TGTGCCAGCAGCGTAGACTCAGGGGGCGGATATTCACCCCTCCACTTT.

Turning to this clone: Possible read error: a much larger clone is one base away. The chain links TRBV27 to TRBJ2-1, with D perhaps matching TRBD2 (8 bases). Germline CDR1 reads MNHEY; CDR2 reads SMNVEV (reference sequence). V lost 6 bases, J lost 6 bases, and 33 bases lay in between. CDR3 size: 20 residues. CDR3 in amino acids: CASRRGVGQLRAGASNEQFF. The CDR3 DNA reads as TGTGCCAGCAGGCGGGGGGTGGGACAGCTCCGGGCGGGAGCTTCCAATGAGCAGTTCTTC.

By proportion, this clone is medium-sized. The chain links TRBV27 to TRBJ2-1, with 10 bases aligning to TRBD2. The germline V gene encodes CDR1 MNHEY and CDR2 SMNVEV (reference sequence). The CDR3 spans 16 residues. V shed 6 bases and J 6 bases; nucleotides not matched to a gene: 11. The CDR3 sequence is CASSTLRASGSNEQFF. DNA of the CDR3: TGTGCCAGCAGCACCCTAAGGGCTAGCGGGAGCAATGAGCAGTTCTTC.

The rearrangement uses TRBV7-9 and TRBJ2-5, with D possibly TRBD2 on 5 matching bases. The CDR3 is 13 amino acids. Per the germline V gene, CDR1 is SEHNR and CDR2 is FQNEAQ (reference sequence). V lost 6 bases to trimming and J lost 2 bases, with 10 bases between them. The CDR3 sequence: CASRGRDQETQYF. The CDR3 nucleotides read TGTGCCAGCAGAGGGAGAGATCAAGAGACCCAGTACTTC.